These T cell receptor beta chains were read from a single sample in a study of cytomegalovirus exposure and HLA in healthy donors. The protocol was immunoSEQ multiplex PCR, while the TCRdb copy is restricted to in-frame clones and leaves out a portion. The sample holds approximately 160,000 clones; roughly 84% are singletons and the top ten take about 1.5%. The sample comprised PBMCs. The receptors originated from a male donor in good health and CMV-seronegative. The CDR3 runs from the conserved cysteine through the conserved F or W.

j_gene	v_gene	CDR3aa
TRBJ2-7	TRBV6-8	CASSHSRDRHEQYF
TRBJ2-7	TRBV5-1	CASSPRDRTIEQYF
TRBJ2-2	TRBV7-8	CASSLTREKLFF
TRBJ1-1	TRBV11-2	CASSPLNTEAFF
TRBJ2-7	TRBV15	CATSRGRQAQEQYF
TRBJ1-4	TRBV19	CASSIPTTNEKLFF
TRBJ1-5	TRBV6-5	CASSPQGGSNQPQHF
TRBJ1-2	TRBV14	CASSPQGYGYTF
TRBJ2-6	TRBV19	CASRRGGANVLTF
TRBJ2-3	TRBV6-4	CASSSSGGGTDTQYF
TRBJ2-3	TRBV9	CASSVSLGAVITDTQYF
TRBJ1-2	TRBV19	CASTMDRGKGYTF
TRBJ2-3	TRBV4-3	CASSQDSGRAPTDTQYF
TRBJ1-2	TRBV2	CASSETGPASYTF
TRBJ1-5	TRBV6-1	CASSGGGHQPQHF
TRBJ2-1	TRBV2	CASSESNTPGEQFF
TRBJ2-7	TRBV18	CASSPGVMNEQYF
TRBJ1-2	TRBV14	CASSHTSLRGYGYTF
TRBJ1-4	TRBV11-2	CTSSSGGRTVNEKLFF
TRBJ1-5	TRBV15	CATSRVSRDRGGSNQPQHF
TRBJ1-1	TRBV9	CASSIRDRGFGEAFF
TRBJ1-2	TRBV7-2	CASSPATMATPFAYGYTF
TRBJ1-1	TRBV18	CASSPLGATEAFF
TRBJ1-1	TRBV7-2	CASSLAGRGTEAFF
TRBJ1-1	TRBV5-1	CASRRTGDEAFF
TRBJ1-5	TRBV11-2	CASSSGTGGQPQHF
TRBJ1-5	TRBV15	CATSRDDREGQPQHF
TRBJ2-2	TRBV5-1	CASRKRPGPNTGELFF
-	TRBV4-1	CASSQVRGRTGGHEQYF
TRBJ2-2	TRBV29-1	CSARTGGTGELFF
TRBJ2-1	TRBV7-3	CASSQGSEQFF
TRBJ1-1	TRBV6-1	CASSGRQGNAEAFF
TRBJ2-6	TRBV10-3	CAISIFGSGANVLTF
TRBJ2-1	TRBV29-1	CSVGPSGGNEQFF
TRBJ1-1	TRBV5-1	CASSSGTGVMNTEAFF
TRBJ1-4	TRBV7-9	CSSSFIEAATNEKLFF
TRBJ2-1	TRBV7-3	CASSPLGVSSYNEQFF
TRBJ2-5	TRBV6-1	CASSTSGVSETQYF
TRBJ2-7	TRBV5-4	CASSGSRDLLGKQYF
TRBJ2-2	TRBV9	CASSVVQGTGELFF
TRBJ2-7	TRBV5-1	CASSLGTGMNSYEQYF
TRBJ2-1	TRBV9	CASSVVGGFYEQFF
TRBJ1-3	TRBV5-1	CASSWGQGGSGNTIYF
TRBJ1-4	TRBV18	CASSPAQGGSEKLFF
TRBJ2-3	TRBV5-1	CASSLGLVGVDTQYF